These T cell receptor beta chains were read from a single sample in a study of OX40 agonist ivuxolimab in advanced cancers. The repertoire was sequenced with immunoSEQ multiplex PCR; TCRdb's copy has only in-frame clones and lacks some. Of fewer than 45,000 clones listed, 70% to 80% are singletons. The input for sequencing was CD4+ or CD8+ T cells sorted from blood, taken in a trial of the OX40 agonist ivuxolimab. The receptor source for this set is an adult with an advanced solid tumor such as melanoma, head and neck, liver or kidney cancer. The CDR3 runs from the conserved cysteine through the conserved F or W. D genes are given only for firm matches. Clone size is not always given. Where it is, it says once, few, many or a class for expanded clones.

j_call v_call clone_size d_call cdr3_nt cdr3_aa
TRBJ2-3 TRBV5-4 . TRBD2 TGTGCCAGCAGCTTGGTTCGCACTAGCGGGGTAAATACGCAGTATTTT CASSLVRTSGVNTQYF
TRBJ1-2 TRBV5-4 few TRBD1 TGTGCCAGCCTCCGGGACAGGGATGGTGGCTACACCTTC CASLRDRDGGYTF
TRBJ2-5 TRBV30 . . TGTGCCTGGAGTGTAGGGGGGTACCAAGAGACCCAGTACTTC CAWSVGGYQETQYF
TRBJ2-3 TRBV9 . TRBD1 TGTGCCAGCAGCGAGGGACAGCACGCAGGGGATACGCAGTATTTT CASSEGQHAGDTQYF
TRBJ1-2 TRBV5-1 . TRBD1 TGCGCCAGCAGCTTGGGGGACAGGGTGGACTATGGCTACACCTTC CASSLGDRVDYGYTF
TRBJ1-2 TRBV30 few TRBD1 TGTGCCTGGAGTGTCGACAGGGCCCATGGCTACACCTTC CAWSVDRAHGYTF
TRBJ2-7 TRBV6-1 . . TGTGCCAGCAGGGGGACCTACGAGCAGTACTTC CASRGTYEQYF
TRBJ2-3 TRBV10-2 . . TGCGCCAGCAGTGAGCGCCCAGATACGCAGTATTTT CASSERPDTQYF
TRBJ1-2 TRBV4-1 once TRBD1 TGCGCCAGCAGCCAAGTAACAGGACAGGTTTATGGCTACACCTTC CASSQVTGQVYGYTF
TRBJ1-1 TRBV29-1 . TRBD1 TGCAGCGCGGGACAGGGTCGACACACTGAAGCTTTCTTT CSAGQGRHTEAFF
TRBJ2-1 TRBV30 few TRBD2 TGTGCCTTTAGCGGGGGGTCCAACAATGAGCAGTTCTTC CAFSGGSNNEQFF
TRBJ2-7 TRBV28 few TRBD1 TGTGCCAGCAGGGGACAGGTTTGGTACTTC CASRGQVWYF
TRBJ1-2 TRBV30 . . TGTGCCTGGGGGGACGGCATTAACTATGGCTACACCTTC CAWGDGINYGYTF
TRBJ2-7 TRBV28 . . TGTGCCAGCAGCCCGCTGCAGGTGTACGAGCAGTACTTC CASSPLQVYEQYF
TRBJ1-2 TRBV28 few . TGTGCCAGCAGTTGGGGACAATTGGGCTACACCTTC CASSWGQLGYTF
TRBJ1-2 TRBV19 . TRBD1 TGTGCCAGTAGTCCGCAGACAGGGTATAATGGCTACACCTTC CASSPQTGYNGYTF
TRBJ2-7 TRBV7-3 . TRBD2 TGTGCCAGCAGCTTAACGGGACTAGTACCTTCCGAGCAGTACTTC CASSLTGLVPSEQYF